The clone carrying this T cell receptor beta chain was seen a few times. The entry originates in a study of T cells after yellow fever vaccination. Germline values: CDR1 SQVTM, CDR2 ANQGSEA. The CDR3 sequence is 13 residues long. The ends lost 7 bases at V and 3 bases at J; junction bases unmatched: 9. TCRdb called the 5' RACE reads again in MiXCR, with one record for every CDR3 protein. The profile shows a few hundred thousand distinct CDR3 sequences, about 4% of them singletons. The rearrangement uses TRBV29-1 and TRBJ2-7; 7 bases are shared with TRBD1. Source: PBMCs, taken 5 days after the yellow fever booster vaccination. The clonotype comes from a man younger than 35 who received the YFV17D yellow fever vaccine. In DNA, the CDR3 is TGCAGCGCGAGCCGGGACAGCCTCTACGAGCAGTACTTC. This encodes CSASRDSLYEQYF.